Described below is a single TCR beta chain sequence and its context. A junction boundary mismatches the germline segment, possibly from a read error. The data were obtained in a study of tumor-infiltrating lymphocytes in primary liver carcinoma. Germline lookup yields CDR1 SGHRS and CDR2 YFSETQ. This CDR3 comprises 13 residues. The study co-extracted DNA and RNA from about 21-30 mg of unsorted bulk tissue. Priming with a constant-region primer yielded TCR beta cDNA from roughly 500 ng total RNA. Three nested multiplex PCR rounds, a slightly modified ARM-PCR, produced the libraries for TCR beta. Running around 9 cycles apiece, the first two PCR rounds relied on TRBV1-TRBV30 forward primers together with a C-beta reverse primer. TCRdb redid the calling of the multiplex PCR reads with MiXCR, one entry per CDR3 protein. Of 100,000 to 150,000 distinct CDR3 sequences listed, 50% to 80% are singletons.

The sequenced sample was liver tumor tissue from sampling region 3. Subset described: tumor region T3, left-lateral pole. The J gene is TRBJ1-5, the V gene TRBV5-1; D is undetermined. This receptor was identified in a woman in her sixties or seventies with primary liver carcinoma and hepatitis B virus infection. The CDR3, as DNA: TGCGCCAGCAGCTTGGTCAGCAATCAGCCCCGGTATTTT. As protein: CASSLVSNQPRYF.